This TCR beta chain emerged from a study of multiple sclerosis patients with progressive multifocal leukoencephalopathy. TCRdb's table, derived via immunoSEQ multiplex PCR, lists solely in-frame clones and lacks some. The sample holds tens of thousands of clones, roughly 92% seen once. Time point denoted: before natalizumab initiation. All PML patients were female, and all patients had earlier interferon beta. This CDR3 is 15 amino acids long. Deletions cut 0 bases from V and 9 bases from J, with 16 bases between. Germline V lookup: CDR1 SGHRS, CDR2 YFSETQ. The sequencing input was PBMCs. The receptor's source is a man in his thirties or forties with multiple sclerosis. The chain uses TRBV5-1 and TRBJ2-1, with D perhaps given as TRBD1 or TRBD2 (5 bases each). As DNA, the CDR3 is TGCGCCAGCAGCTTGGCCGTGGGGGACGGCACTGAGCAGTTCTTC. This encodes CASSLAVGDGTEQFF.